These 31 T cell receptor beta chains originate from one sample sequenced in a study of T cells after posttransplantation cyclophosphamide. Here immunoSEQ multiplex PCR was the method, and the copy in TCRdb shows in-frame clones only, minus some. Listed here are roughly 26,000 clones without any singletons, the top ten holding over 1.3%. The sample was PBMCs. The receptors were sampled from a man aged 50 or older in good health, CMV-negative, and a related stem cell transplant donor.

This clone was detected ten times or more. This chain uses TRBV6-1 with TRBJ2-4; possible D gene TRBD2, 5 bases. The CDR3 is 14 residues long. V was pared by 8 bases and J by 1 base, with 12 bases between. Germline assignment: CDR1 MNHNS and CDR2 SASEGT. The CDR3 DNA reads TGTGCCAGCCCGGAGGCCAGGGCCAAAAACATTCAGTACTTC. It codes for CASPEARAKNIQYF.

This clone appeared many times. The V call is TRBV10-2, the J call TRBJ2-7; 12 bases line up with TRBD2. Germline values: CDR1 WSHSY, CDR2 SAAADI. The CDR3 spans 16 residues. With 3 bases clipped from V and 2 bases from J, the junction kept 5 bases outside the gene matches. The chain's CDR3 is CASSELTSGRPYEQYF. The CDR3 region has the DNA TGCGCCAGCAGTGAACTAACTAGCGGGAGGCCCTACGAGCAGTACTTC.

This clone was seen many times. CDR3 nucleotide sequence: TGTGCCAGTAGTATCGGAGGGTCGGACTATAATTCACCCCTCCACTTT. Translation: CASSIGGSDYNSPLHF. The chain couples TRBV19 to TRBJ1-6; D remains ambiguous. Between the trimmed V and J ends, which lost 3 bases and 3 bases, there was a span of 12 bases. The CDR3 has 16 amino acids. Germline V lookup: CDR1 LNHDA, CDR2 SQIVND (reference sequence).

This clone was detected ten times or more. The CDR3 coding sequence is TGTGCCAGCAGCCAAGCTCTACACCGTGGGACAGGGCTAGAGACCCAGTACTTC. Encoded protein: CASSQALHRGTGLETQYF. This chain uses TRBV4-2 with TRBJ2-5; TRBD1 agrees at 9 bases. This CDR3 is 18 amino acids long. After removal of 1 base from V and 4 bases from J, the junction contained 13 bases not matched to a gene. Per germline, CDR1 LGHNA and CDR2 YNFKEQ.

This clone was recorded many times. The CDR3 loop reads CASSLLAGGGETQYF. For the CDR3, the DNA is TGTGCCAGCAGCTTACTGGCGGGGGGAGGAGAGACCCAGTACTTC. The rearrangement joins TRBV7-9 to TRBJ2-5, with TRBD2 identical over 8 bases. The length of the CDR3 is 15 residues. V shed 2 bases, J shed 4 bases, and the junction held 6 bases outside the gene matches. Germline V gene sequence: CDR1 SEHNR, CDR2 FQNEAQ (reference sequence). Supplemented by reference TRBV7-9 and TRBJ2-5, the full variable domain reads DTGVSQNPRHKITKRGQNVTFRCDPISEHNRLYWYRQTLGQGPEFLTYFQNEAQLEKSRLLSDRFSAERPKGSFSTLEIQRTEQGDSAMYLCASSLLAGGGETQYFGPGTRLLVL.

This clone was observed many times. Other DNA variants within this sample encode the same CDR3. V and J are TRBV7-3 and TRBJ1-1; TRBD1 aligns across 9 bases. The V and J ends lost 3 bases and 7 bases, in that order; junction bases with no gene match: 6. The CDR3 length is 14 residues. Germline CDR1 is SGHTA and CDR2 is FQGTGA. CDR3 in DNA: TGTGCCAGCAGCTTCGATCCGACAGGGGGTGAAGCTTTCTTT. Protein: CASSFDPTGGEAFF. Full variable domain (missing parts from reference TRBV7-3 and TRBJ1-1): GAGVSQTPSNKVTEKGKYVELRCDPISGHTALYWYRQSLGQGPEFLIYFQGTGAADDSGLPNDRFFAVRPEGSVSTLKIQRTERGDSAVYLCASSFDPTGGEAFFGQGTRLTVV.

This clone was seen at least ten times. This chain links TRBV5-1 with TRBJ1-5; D gene ambiguous. The V and J ends lost 0 bases and 4 bases respectively, with 11 bases between them. The germline CDR1 and CDR2 sequences are SGHRS and YFSETQ. The CDR3 totals 15 residues. CDR3 sequence: CASSLAGSGNQPQHF. CDR3 DNA: TGCGCCAGCAGCTTGGCCGGGAGCGGGAATCAGCCCCAGCATTTT.

This clone occurred many times. V and J are TRBV7-9 and TRBJ1-4; tentative D call: TRBD1 (6 bases). Germline CDR1 and CDR2: SEHNR and FQNEAQ (reference sequence). This CDR3 region has 15 residues. V was cut by 6 bases and J by 6 bases, with 17 bases left in between. In nucleotides, the CDR3 is TGTGCCAGCAGGCCGAGACAGGTTGTCGATGAAAAACTGTTTTTT. This sequence encodes CASRPRQVVDEKLFF.

This clone occurred many times. The chain uses TRBV21-1 and TRBJ2-7; the listed D gene, TRBD1, was not tested against the DNA. TRBV21-1 is a pseudogene segment. CDR3 length equals 13 residues. The CDR3 region has the DNA TGTGCCAAACAGCTAAAGGAATACTACGAGCAGTACTTC. Its protein product is CAKQLKEYYEQYF.

This clone was recorded at least ten times. V gene TRBV6-5 combines with J gene TRBJ1-2, with unresolved D. This CDR3 is built from 13 residues. Germline V gene sequence: CDR1 MNHEY, CDR2 SVGAGI. V was cut by 7 bases and J by 3 bases, with 12 bases left in between. The CDR3, as DNA: TGTGCCAGCACCCAGAACACAGACTATGGCTACACCTTC. Translated, it gives CASTQNTDYGYTF.

The sample holds many counts of this clone. The chain recombines TRBV5-1 with TRBJ1-2; TRBD1 is a possible D gene (6 bases). This CDR3 contains 16 residues. CDR1 is SGHRS and CDR2 is YFSETQ in the germline V gene. V lost 4 bases and J lost 5, with 21 bases in between. The CDR3 loop is CASSRDYIRGGYGYTF. The DNA of the CDR3 is TGCGCCAGCAGCCGGGACTATATAAGAGGGGGGTATGGCTACACCTTC. The full variable domain, in which reference TRBV5-1 and TRBJ1-2 provide the parts outside the CDR3, is KAGVTQTPRYLIKTRGQQVTLSCSPISGHRSVSWYQQTPGQGLQFLFEYFSETQRNKGNFPGRFSGRQFSNSRSEMNVSTLELGDSALYLCASSRDYIRGGYGYTFGSGTRLTVV.

Ten or more counts support this clone. This chain uses TRBV5-4 with TRBJ2-2; D may be TRBD2 (6 bases). The germline V gene encodes CDR1 SGHNT and CDR2 YYREEE (reference sequence). The V and J ends lost 0 bases and 0 bases respectively, with 9 bases between them. This CDR3 comprises 16 residues. This CDR3 is CASSLDSGPNTGELFF. DNA for the CDR3: TGTGCCAGCAGCTTGGATAGCGGCCCGAACACCGGGGAGCTGTTTTTT.

This clone was counted many times. The rearrangement joins TRBV19 to TRBJ1-5, with 7 bases that match TRBD1. Germline V lookup: CDR1 LNHDA, CDR2 SQIVND (reference sequence). V was pared by 4 bases and J by 6 bases, with 3 bases of the junction left unmatched. This CDR3 contains 13 residues. The CDR3 DNA follows: TGTGCCAGTAGTAGTGACAGGGTTCAGCCCCAGCATTTT. It encodes CASSSDRVQPQHF.

This clone was seen ten or more times. The J gene is TRBJ2-7, the V gene TRBV5-1; 8 bases agree with TRBD1. The J segment lost 5 bases and the V segment lost 0 bases, leaving 7 bases of the junction unmatched. This CDR3 has 15 residues. Germline values: CDR1 SGHRS, CDR2 YFSETQ. DNA for the CDR3: TGCGCCAGCAGCTTGGACGGGACAGGAAAGAACGAGCAGTACTTC. Amino acid sequence: CASSLDGTGKNEQYF.

The sample holds many counts of this clone. Here the CDR3 DNA reads TGCGCCAGCAGCCAGGGGGCGGGACAGGGGCGCACAGATACGCAGTATTTT. It is translated as CASSQGAGQGRTDTQYF. This sequence joins TRBV4-1 and TRBJ2-3, with TRBD1 matching over 10 bases. Germline V gene lookup returns CDR1 MGHRA and CDR2 YSYEKL. With 3 bases clipped from V and 1 base from J, the junction kept 7 bases outside the gene matches. The CDR3 contains 17 residues.

The table lists this clone with many counts. This chain connects TRBV7-3 to TRBJ2-3; the D gene is possibly TRBD1 (7 bases). Deletions cut 4 bases from V and 2 bases from J, with 10 bases between. This CDR3 is built from 14 residues. CDR1 is SGHTA and CDR2 is FQGTGA in the germline V gene. The CDR3 DNA sequence: TGTGCCAGCAGCTCAGGGGGGTCCACAGATACGCAGTATTTT. Translating gives CASSSGGSTDTQYF.

Only a few counts were recorded for this clone. The V and J genes are TRBV2 and TRBJ2-5, with 9 bases matching TRBD1. There are 18 residues in the CDR3. V shed 9 bases and J 4 bases; nucleotides not matched to a gene: 21. CDR1 and CDR2 from the germline V gene are SNHLY and FYNNEI. The CDR3 is CASNAGTGRPDGGETQYF. In nucleotides, the CDR3 is TGTGCCAGTAATGCCGGGACAGGGAGACCGGATGGGGGAGAGACCCAGTACTTC.

This clone showed up many times. The chain couples TRBV11-2 to TRBJ2-7; the match to TRBD2 covers 7 bases. Germline V gives CDR1 SGHAT, CDR2 FQNNGV. The CDR3 consists of 15 residues. J was trimmed by 2 bases and V by 1 base; bases with no gene match: 5. The CDR3: CASSLVPSGAYEQYF. Here the CDR3 DNA reads TGTGCCAGCAGCTTAGTTCCTAGCGGAGCCTACGAGCAGTACTTC.

In its sample, this clone was seen many times. CDR3 in amino acids: CASSFAPAYEQYF. For the CDR3, the DNA is TGTGCCAGCAGCTTCGCCCCAGCCTACGAGCAGTACTTC. The chain is built from TRBV5-4 and TRBJ2-7; D remains ambiguous. The CDR3 loop spans 13 amino acids. V was trimmed by 2 bases and J by 2 bases, leaving 8 bases between them. The germline V gene has CDR1 SGHNT and CDR2 YYREEE (reference sequence).

This clone appeared many times. This chain links TRBV6-1 with TRBJ2-7; 7 bases agree with TRBD1. The CDR3 length is 14 residues. Germline assignment: CDR1 MNHNS and CDR2 SASEGT. Unmatched junction bases numbered 10, after V lost 4 bases and J lost 7 bases. CDR3 loop: CASSVDRPQGEQYF. The DNA of the CDR3 is TGTGCCAGCAGTGTGGACAGGCCCCAGGGGGAGCAGTACTTC.

Many counts were recorded for this clone. V usage is TRBV19 and J usage is TRBJ1-1; D perhaps matches TRBD1 (6 bases). Trimming pared 3 bases from V and 3 bases from J, leaving 11 bases between. Germline assignment: CDR1 LNHDA and CDR2 SQIVND (reference sequence). The CDR3 totals 14 residues. The CDR3 DNA reads TGTGCCAGTAGTATTTCAGGGGCGGACACTGAAGCTTTCTTT. The encoded protein is CASSISGADTEAFF.

This clone has ten or more counts. This chain links TRBV2 with TRBJ1-5; D ambiguous. Germline lookup yields CDR1 SNHLY and CDR2 FYNNEI. Trimming pared 5 bases from V and 7 bases from J, leaving 15 bases between. The CDR3 spans 14 residues. The CDR3 DNA is TGTGCCAGCAGTATAGACGGGATTGGGCAGCCCCAGCATTTT. Translating gives CASSIDGIGQPQHF.

This clone was detected many times. Here the CDR3 reads CASSPTPGENSPLHF. The CDR3 DNA reads TGTGCCAGCTCACCAACGCCAGGGGAAAATTCACCCCTCCACTTT. The chain links TRBV18 to TRBJ1-6; tentatively, D is TRBD1 (6 bases). Trimming pared 2 bases from V and 7 bases from J, leaving 12 bases between. Germline V gene lookup returns CDR1 KGHSH and CDR2 LQKENI. The CDR3 is 15 amino acids.

This clone was seen repeatedly, ten times or more. The chain couples TRBV19 to TRBJ2-1, with TRBD2 identical over 12 bases. The germline gives CDR1 LNHDA, CDR2 SQIVND (reference sequence). J lost 3 bases, V lost 1 base, and 7 bases had no gene match. This CDR3 has 18 amino acids. The CDR3 loop reads CASSIAPSGGAVYNEQFF. CDR3 nucleotides: TGTGCCAGTAGTATAGCCCCTAGCGGGGGGGCCGTCTACAATGAGCAGTTCTTC.

The chain uses TRBV28 and TRBJ2-1; D might be TRBD2 (6 bases). There are 12 residues in the CDR3. Germline V CDR1 and CDR2: MDHEN, SYDVKM. Trimming left V 4 bases short and J 10 bases short, with 11 bases between. CDR3 nucleotides: TGTGCCAGCAGTTCGGGCCGGGGGGAGCAGTTCTTC. Translated, it gives CASSSGRGEQFF. Full variable domain (rest looked up from reference TRBV28 and TRBJ2-1): DVKVTQSSRYLVKRTGEKVFLECVQDMDHENMFWYRQDPGLGLRLIYFSYDVKMKEKGDIPEGYSVSREKKERFSLILESASTNQTSMYLCASSSGRGEQFFGPGTRLTVL.

This clone was found many times. The rearrangement uses TRBV5-1 and TRBJ1-4, with 7 bases matching TRBD1. The CDR3 spans 15 residues. From germline, CDR1 is SGHRS and CDR2 YFSETQ. After removal of 2 bases from V and 5 bases from J, the junction contained 6 bases not matched to a gene. CDR3 nucleotide sequence: TGCGCCAGCAGCTTAGATGGGACAGTGAATGAAAAACTGTTTTTT. It translates to CASSLDGTVNEKLFF.

The table lists this clone with many counts. The chain links TRBV10-3 to TRBJ2-3; D possibly corresponds to TRBD1 (5 bases). Germline V gene data show CDR1 as ENHRY and CDR2 as SYGVKD. The length of the CDR3 is 16 residues. V lost 10 bases and J lost 0, with 20 bases in between. Written as DNA, the CDR3 is TGTGCCACGACTCCGACAGCCTCAACTAGCACAGATACGCAGTATTTT. It is translated as CATTPTASTSTDTQYF.

The chain employs TRBV9 and TRBJ1-6; 9 bases map to TRBD1. V shed 2 bases and J 9 bases; nucleotides not matched to a gene: 9. CDR3 length equals 16 residues. The germline V gene has CDR1 SGDLS and CDR2 YYNGEE. CDR3 sequence: CASSVGTGSWVSPLHF. CDR3 nucleotides: TGTGCCAGCAGCGTCGGGACAGGGTCTTGGGTTTCACCCCTCCACTTT. Supplemented by reference TRBV9 and TRBJ1-6, the full variable domain reads DSGVTQTPKHLITATGQRVTLRCSPRSGDLSVYWYQQSLDQGLQFLIQYYNGEERAKGNILERFSAQQFPDLHSELNLSSLELGDSALYFCASSVGTGSWVSPLHFGNGTRLTVT.

This clone was seen at least ten times. One end of the junction fails to match germline, which may point to a read error. The genes are TRBV7-6 and TRBJ2-1, with 7 bases fitting TRBD1. The CDR3 runs 15 residues. In germline, CDR1 is SGHVS, CDR2 FNYEAQ. CDR3 nucleotide sequence: TGTGCCAGCAGCTTAAGAGGGGGCTCCGACAATGAGCAGTTCTTC. It translates to CASSLRGGSDNEQFF.

This clone was found a few times. A far bigger clonotype differs at one base, so this is likely a read error. The sample has other DNA sequences that encode this CDR3 too. V usage is TRBV7-3 and J usage is TRBJ2-5, with TRBD2 matching 7 bases. The CDR3 runs 14 residues. V gave up 6 bases and J gave up 4 bases; unmatched junction bases: 8. In germline, CDR1 is SGHTA, CDR2 FQGTGA. For the CDR3, the DNA is TGTGCCAGCAGTTTAGGGACTACCCCAGAGACCCAGTACTTC. This sequence encodes CASSLGTTPETQYF.

This clone was seen repeatedly, ten times or more. The chain recombines TRBV28 with TRBJ1-4, with 9 bases matching TRBD1. V trimming: 2 bases; J trimming: 3 bases; junction bases outside the gene matches: 1. The CDR3 runs 15 residues. Germline values: CDR1 MDHEN, CDR2 SYDVKM. CDR3 residues: CASSLGDRANEKLFF. The CDR3 DNA sequence: TGTGCCAGCAGTTTAGGGGACAGGGCTAATGAAAAACTGTTTTTT.